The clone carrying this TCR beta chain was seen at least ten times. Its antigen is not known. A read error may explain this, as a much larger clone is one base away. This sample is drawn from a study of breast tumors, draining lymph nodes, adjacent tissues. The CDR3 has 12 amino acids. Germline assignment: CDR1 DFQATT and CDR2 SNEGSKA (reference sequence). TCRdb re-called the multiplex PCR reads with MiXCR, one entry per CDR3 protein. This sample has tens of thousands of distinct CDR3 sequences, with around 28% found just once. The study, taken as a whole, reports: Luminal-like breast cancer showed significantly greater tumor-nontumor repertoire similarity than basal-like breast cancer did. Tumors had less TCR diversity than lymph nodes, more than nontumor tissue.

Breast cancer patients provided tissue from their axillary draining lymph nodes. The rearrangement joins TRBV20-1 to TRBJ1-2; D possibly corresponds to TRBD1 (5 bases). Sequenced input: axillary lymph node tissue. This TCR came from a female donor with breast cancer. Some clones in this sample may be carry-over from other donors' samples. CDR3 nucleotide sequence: TGCAGTGAGGCCGGGGCTGACTATGGCTCCACCTTC. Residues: CSEAGADYGSTF.